A selection of T cell receptor beta chains follows, all from one sample in a study of CD8 T cells in ankylosing spondylitis. TCRdb recomputed calls from the 5' RACE reads with MiXCR, one row per CDR3 protein. Of 100,000 to 150,000 distinct CDR3 sequences in the sample, over 15% were seen once. Sequenced input: blood, either unsorted or a sorted T cell fraction (not recorded which). The origin of the receptors is a male donor with ankylosing spondylitis. Each CDR3 is given with its conserved first and last residue. D genes are given only for firm matches. The size field is filled for only some rows; it gives once, few, many or a size class.

>TRBJ2-2|-|TRBV6-2/TRBV6-3|TRBD2
CASSYKREGSTGELFF
TGTGCCAGCAGTTACAAGCGGGAAGGATCGACCGGGGAGCTGTTTTTT
>TRBJ2-7|few|TRBV6-1|-
CASSEPRHPSEQYF
TGTGCCAGCAGTGAACCCCGACACCCGAGTGAGCAGTACTTC
>TRBJ2-7|few|TRBV27|TRBD1
CASSLQGAYEQYF
TGTGCCAGCAGTTTGCAGGGGGCCTACGAGCAGTACTTC
>TRBJ2-2|few|TRBV5-5|-
CASSFFQDGTGELFF
TGTGCCAGCAGCTTTTTTCAGGATGGCACCGGGGAGCTGTTTTTT
>TRBJ2-5|few|TRBV9|TRBD2
CASSVESLAAQETQYF
TGTGCCAGCAGCGTAGAGAGTCTAGCGGCCCAAGAGACCCAGTACTTC
>TRBJ1-3|few|TRBV20-1|-
CSARVGSGNTIYF
TGCAGTGCTAGAGTAGGGTCTGGAAACACCATATATTTT
>TRBJ2-1|once|TRBV28|-
CASSLFPGRNEQFF
TGTGCCAGCAGTTTATTCCCGGGAAGGAATGAGCAGTTCTTC
>TRBJ2-7|many|TRBV20-1|TRBD2
CSAPGTSGYYEQYF
TGCAGTGCTCCTGGGACTAGCGGGTACTACGAGCAGTACTTC
>TRBJ1-3|few|TRBV7-9|-
CATLGAGGNTIYF
TGTGCCACCCTCGGCGCCGGCGGAAACACCATATATTTT
>TRBJ2-1|few|TRBV2|-
CASMRSLVDEQFF
TGTGCCAGCATGCGTAGTTTGGTTGATGAGCAGTTCTTC
>TRBJ1-2|-|TRBV4-3|-
CASSQEPGTNNYGYTF
TGCGCCAGCAGCCAAGAGCCCGGGACAAATAACTATGGCTACACCTTC
>TRBJ2-7|-|TRBV28|-
CASSLASFTYEQYF
TGTGCCAGCAGTTTAGCCTCATTTACCTACGAGCAGTACTTC
>TRBJ1-1|-|TRBV6-2/TRBV6-3|-
CASSYGRVEHTEAFF
TGTGCCAGCAGTTACGGGAGGGTAGAGCACACTGAAGCTTTCTTT
>TRBJ2-7|few|TRBV6-6|-
CASSYSTAYEQYF
TGTGCCAGCAGTTACTCGACAGCCTACGAGCAGTACTTC
>TRBJ1-4|many|TRBV7-9|-
CASSLNDEKLFF
TGTGCCAGCAGCTTAAACGATGAAAAACTGTTTTTT
>TRBJ2-1|-|TRBV11-2|-
CASSLNPQFARVVRTHYNEQFF
TGTGCCAGCAGCTTAAATCCCCAATTTGCCCGGGTGGTAAGGACGCACTACAATGAGCAGTTCTTC
>TRBJ2-7|few|TRBV27|TRBD1
CASSLSGQGTYEQYF
TGTGCCAGCAGTTTGAGCGGACAGGGGACCTACGAGCAGTACTTC